A selection of T cell receptor beta chains follows, all from one sample in a study of cytomegalovirus exposure and HLA in healthy donors. Profiling relied on immunoSEQ multiplex PCR, and the TCRdb table lists in-frame clones only, not all of them. The sample lists under 400,000 clones; roughly 88% were seen once. Sequences were obtained from PBMCs. The receptors come from a woman under 30 in good health and CMV-seronegative. Each CDR3 is given with its conserved first and last residue. The order of the fields is J gene, D gene, V gene, clone size, CDR3 protein, CDR3 DNA. A D gene is named only where the DNA matches it firmly. The listing skips clone size in some rows; elsewhere it reads once, few, many or a size class.

j_call: TRBJ2-3
d_call: .
v_call: TRBV6-5
clone_size: .
cdr3_aa: CASSYSITGIDTQYF
cdr3_nt: TGTGCCAGCAGTTACTCGATAACAGGAATAGATACGCAGTATTTT

j_call: TRBJ2-1
d_call: .
v_call: TRBV5-4
clone_size: few
cdr3_aa: CASSQGGLVGNEQFF
cdr3_nt: TGTGCCAGCAGCCAGGGGGGACTAGTAGGGAATGAGCAGTTCTTC

j_call: TRBJ2-1
d_call: TRBD2
v_call: TRBV6-6
clone_size: .
cdr3_aa: CASSYPAGVGTNEQFF
cdr3_nt: TGTGCCAGCAGTTACCCAGCGGGGGTGGGGACCAATGAGCAGTTCTTC

j_call: TRBJ2-1
d_call: TRBD1
v_call: TRBV9
clone_size: .
cdr3_aa: CASSGGGPYNEQFF
cdr3_nt: TGTGCCAGCAGCGGAGGGGGCCCCTACAATGAGCAGTTCTTC

j_call: TRBJ2-5
d_call: TRBD1
v_call: TRBV2
clone_size: .
cdr3_aa: CASSQRKTGVAAAETQYF
cdr3_nt: TGTGCCAGCAGTCAAAGAAAGACAGGGGTCGCGGCGGCAGAGACCCAGTACTTC

j_call: TRBJ2-3
d_call: TRBD2
v_call: TRBV6-4
clone_size: .
cdr3_aa: CASSDYAGASTDTQYF
cdr3_nt: TGTGCCAGCAGTGATTATGCGGGAGCTAGCACAGATACGCAGTATTTT

j_call: TRBJ2-7
d_call: TRBD2
v_call: TRBV11-3
clone_size: .
cdr3_aa: CASNCGRFGYEQYF
cdr3_nt: TGTGCCAGCAACTGCGGGAGGTTTGGTTACGAGCAGTACTTC

j_call: TRBJ2-7
d_call: .
v_call: TRBV21-1
clone_size: .
cdr3_aa: CASSNLRDRGGIDEQYF
cdr3_nt: TGTGCCAGCAGCAACCTCCGGGACAGGGGGGGAATCGACGAGCAGTACTTC

j_call: TRBJ1-5
d_call: .
v_call: TRBV7-7
clone_size: .
cdr3_aa: CASSFPGNQPQHF
cdr3_nt: TGTGCCAGCAGCTTTCCGGGTAATCAGCCCCAGCATTTT

j_call: TRBJ2-7
d_call: TRBD2
v_call: TRBV4-1
clone_size: .
cdr3_aa: CASSPLGLAGGSSYEQYF
cdr3_nt: TGCGCCAGCAGCCCCTTGGGACTAGCGGGAGGGAGCTCCTACGAGCAGTACTTC

j_call: TRBJ1-1
d_call: TRBD1
v_call: TRBV28
clone_size: .
cdr3_aa: CASINRGTEAFF
cdr3_nt: TGTGCCAGCATTAACAGGGGTACTGAAGCTTTCTTT

j_call: TRBJ1-3
d_call: .
v_call: TRBV28
clone_size: .
cdr3_aa: CASSLVDRRRNTIYF
cdr3_nt: TGTGCCAGCAGTTTGGTTGACAGGCGAAGAAACACCATATATTTT

j_call: TRBJ1-1
d_call: TRBD1
v_call: TRBV29-1
clone_size: .
cdr3_aa: CSVSFGQGIPEAFF
cdr3_nt: TGCAGCGTTTCTTTTGGACAGGGTATTCCCGAGGCTTTCTTT

j_call: TRBJ1-1
d_call: TRBD1
v_call: TRBV2
clone_size: .
cdr3_aa: CASSDDRGSAEAFF
cdr3_nt: TGTGCCAGCAGTGATGACAGGGGGAGCGCTGAAGCTTTCTTT

j_call: TRBJ1-2
d_call: .
v_call: TRBV7-9
clone_size: few
cdr3_aa: CASSLRTDGYTF
cdr3_nt: TGTGCCAGCAGCCTTCGGACAGACGGCTACACCTTC

j_call: TRBJ2-1
d_call: .
v_call: TRBV15
clone_size: .
cdr3_aa: CATRGTPSYNEQFF
cdr3_nt: TGTGCCACCAGAGGGACTCCCTCCTACAATGAGCAGTTCTTC

j_call: TRBJ2-7
d_call: TRBD2
v_call: TRBV6-5
clone_size: once
cdr3_aa: CASSSGTSGIYEQYF
cdr3_nt: TGTGCCAGCAGTTCCGGGACTAGCGGGATTTACGAGCAGTACTTC

j_call: TRBJ2-7
d_call: TRBD2
v_call: TRBV2
clone_size: .
cdr3_aa: CASSVGGEKPYEQYF
cdr3_nt: TGTGCCAGCAGTGTCGGGGGGGAAAAACCCTACGAGCAGTACTTC

j_call: TRBJ1-2
d_call: .
v_call: TRBV30
clone_size: .
cdr3_aa: CAWSVGFSGFAYGYTF
cdr3_nt: TGTGCCTGGAGTGTCGGGTTTTCGGGGTTCGCCTATGGCTACACCTTC

j_call: TRBJ2-3
d_call: .
v_call: TRBV7-8
clone_size: .
cdr3_aa: CASRSWTASTDTQYF
cdr3_nt: TGTGCCAGCAGGTCCTGGACTGCTAGCACAGATACGCAGTATTTT

j_call: TRBJ2-4
d_call: .
v_call: TRBV7-9
clone_size: .
cdr3_aa: CASSSTDSAKNIQYF
cdr3_nt: TGTGCCAGCAGCAGCACGGACAGTGCAAAAAACATTCAGTACTTC

j_call: TRBJ1-1
d_call: .
v_call: TRBV2
clone_size: .
cdr3_aa: CASSSRGGNTEAFF
cdr3_nt: TGTGCCAGCAGTTCCCGGGGGGGGAACACTGAAGCTTTCTTT

j_call: TRBJ2-3
d_call: TRBD1
v_call: TRBV7-3
clone_size: .
cdr3_aa: CASSLIERDRVTDTQYF
cdr3_nt: TGTGCCAGCAGCTTAATCGAGCGGGACAGGGTGACAGATACGCAGTATTTT

j_call: TRBJ2-3
d_call: TRBD2
v_call: TRBV4-1
clone_size: .
cdr3_aa: CASSQEGAGGPADTQYF
cdr3_nt: TGCGCCAGCAGCCAAGAAGGAGCGGGAGGGCCTGCAGATACGCAGTATTTT

j_call: TRBJ1-6
d_call: .
v_call: TRBV6-1
clone_size: .
cdr3_aa: CATQPSLILSPLHF
cdr3_nt: TGTGCCACCCAACCTAGCCTCATTCTATCACCCCTCCACTTT

j_call: TRBJ2-5
d_call: TRBD2
v_call: TRBV4-1
clone_size: .
cdr3_aa: CASSQDGFLAGQETQYF
cdr3_nt: TGCGCCAGCAGCCAAGATGGATTCCTAGCGGGACAAGAGACCCAGTACTTC

j_call: TRBJ2-1
d_call: .
v_call: TRBV27
clone_size: .
cdr3_aa: CASKGQGNAARLYNEQFF
cdr3_nt: TGTGCCAGCAAGGGGCAGGGGAACGCAGCGCGCTTATACAATGAGCAGTTCTTC

j_call: TRBJ2-7
d_call: TRBD1
v_call: TRBV28
clone_size: .
cdr3_aa: CASSRGQGVYEQYF
cdr3_nt: TGTGCCAGCAGTCGGGGACAGGGGGTCTACGAGCAGTACTTC

j_call: TRBJ2-1
d_call: TRBD2
v_call: TRBV19
clone_size: .
cdr3_aa: CASINQRGTYNEQFF
cdr3_nt: TGTGCCAGTATCAACCAGCGGGGAACCTACAATGAGCAGTTCTTC

j_call: TRBJ2-5
d_call: .
v_call: TRBV10-3
clone_size: .
cdr3_aa: CAISESDRGQETQYF
cdr3_nt: TGTGCCATCAGTGAGTCGGACAGAGGGCAAGAGACCCAGTACTTC

j_call: TRBJ2-3
d_call: .
v_call: TRBV5-6
clone_size: .
cdr3_aa: CASISQGSTDTQYF
cdr3_nt: TGTGCCAGCATCTCACAGGGTAGCACAGATACGCAGTATTTT

j_call: TRBJ2-4
d_call: .
v_call: TRBV2
clone_size: .
cdr3_aa: CASSGEAVLAKNIQYF
cdr3_nt: TGTGCCAGCAGTGGGGAAGCGGTCTTAGCCAAAAACATTCAGTACTTC

j_call: TRBJ2-7
d_call: .
v_call: TRBV9
clone_size: .
cdr3_aa: CASSVSYYEQYF
cdr3_nt: TGTGCCAGCAGCGTGAGCTACTACGAGCAGTACTTC

j_call: TRBJ2-1
d_call: .
v_call: TRBV7-9
clone_size: few
cdr3_aa: CASSKRDFNEQFF
cdr3_nt: TGTGCCAGCAGTAAACGGGACTTCAATGAGCAGTTCTTC

j_call: TRBJ1-5
d_call: .
v_call: TRBV18
clone_size: .
cdr3_aa: CASSPGGGGQPQHF
cdr3_nt: TGTGCCAGCTCACCAGGGGGAGGTGGGCAGCCCCAGCATTTT

j_call: TRBJ2-7
d_call: .
v_call: TRBV14
clone_size: .
cdr3_aa: CASSQSGYEQYF
cdr3_nt: TGTGCCAGCAGCCAGTCAGGATACGAGCAGTACTTC

j_call: TRBJ2-7
d_call: .
v_call: TRBV27
clone_size: .
cdr3_aa: CAARSKPYEQYF
cdr3_nt: TGTGCGGCGCGGAGCAAGCCCTACGAGCAGTACTTC

j_call: TRBJ1-2
d_call: TRBD1
v_call: TRBV28
clone_size: once
cdr3_aa: CASSLGQGGSGTF
cdr3_nt: TGTGCCAGCAGTTTAGGACAGGGGGGGAGCGGGACCTTC

j_call: TRBJ2-7
d_call: TRBD2
v_call: TRBV19
clone_size: once
cdr3_aa: CASSSGLAGVLHRAPYEQYF
cdr3_nt: TGTGCCAGTAGTTCGGGACTAGCGGGGGTACTTCACCGGGCGCCCTACGAGCAGTACTTC

j_call: TRBJ2-2
d_call: .
v_call: TRBV29-1
clone_size: .
cdr3_aa: CSVDPGVGGELFF
cdr3_nt: TGCAGCGTTGACCCGGGGGTTGGCGGGGAGCTGTTTTTT

j_call: TRBJ2-1
d_call: TRBD2
v_call: TRBV27
clone_size: .
cdr3_aa: CASSLGGRAFEQFF
cdr3_nt: TGTGCCAGCAGTTTAGGCGGGAGGGCGTTTGAGCAGTTCTTC

j_call: TRBJ1-1
d_call: .
v_call: TRBV27
clone_size: .
cdr3_aa: CASSLSSQGNTEAFF
cdr3_nt: TGTGCCAGCAGTTTATCGTCTCAGGGTAACACTGAAGCTTTCTTT

j_call: TRBJ1-2
d_call: TRBD1
v_call: TRBV6-1
clone_size: .
cdr3_aa: CASLTGGSYGYTF
cdr3_nt: TGTGCCAGCCTGACAGGGGGCAGCTATGGCTACACCTTC

j_call: TRBJ2-1
d_call: TRBD2
v_call: TRBV30
clone_size: .
cdr3_aa: CAWSVRLAGASNEQFF
cdr3_nt: TGTGCCTGGAGTGTACGTCTAGCGGGAGCGTCCAATGAGCAGTTCTTC